The clone carrying this T cell receptor beta chain was seen a handful of times. Its antigen is unknown. This specimen includes other DNA sequences encoding the same CDR3. Nominally healthy donors provided the samples, though records likely missed some immune exposures. This record belongs to a study of cytomegalovirus exposure and HLA in healthy donors. Study-wide points: Looking again later, the authors saw that most CMV-associated TCR beta chains seemed HLA-restricted.

Vbeta (60) and Jbeta (13) primers were used in the PCR. In the authors' methods: Some 11 million of the approximately 80 million unique TCR beta chains counted in a later analysis were shared. Repertoires were generated with immunoSEQ multiplex PCR, while TCRdb's copy carries only in-frame clones and drops some. V, J and clone size are taken as reported in that table, and D and trimming were inferred from the DNA itself. The data contain around 170,000 clones, around 85% of them singletons. This clonotype originated in a man in his forties in good health and CMV-seropositive. Sequenced input: PBMCs.

The CDR3 protein is CASSLVSQGMGEQYF. The CDR3, as DNA: TGTGCCAGCAGCTTAGTGTCACAGGGTATGGGCGAGCAGTACTTC. This chain uses TRBV13 with TRBJ2-7, with D possibly being TRBD1 (6 bases). V lost 1 base and J 6 bases, leaving 16 bases between the germline ends. CDR1 PRHDT and CDR2 FYEKMQ come from the germline V gene (reference sequence). The CDR3 has 15 residues.